This T cell receptor beta chain is drawn from a study of cytomegalovirus exposure and HLA in healthy donors. At the level of the study: Among fewer than 500 genotyped donors, approximately 80% fell in the Caucasian-associated ancestry cluster.

General study findings and limits: According to an earlier analysis, most TCR beta V segments yielded productive rearrangements about 90% or about 30% of the time.

PCR involved 60 Vbeta and 13 Jbeta primers. Assay used: immunoSEQ multiplex PCR; TCRdb lists only in-frame clones, some missing. This table holds hundreds of thousands of clones, around 65% found once. The CDR3 contains 15 residues. CDR1 and CDR2 (germline): MGHRA, YSYEKL. Trimming took 0 bases from V and 11 from J; bases not matched to a gene: 9. This clone was detected only a few times. Its antigen is currently unknown. The sequenced material came from PBMCs. This TCR came from a female donor in good health and CMV-seronegative. This rearrangement joins TRBV4-1 to TRBJ1-1; TRBD1 matches at 10 bases. As DNA, the CDR3 is TGCGCCAGCAGCCAAGATTCGACAGGGGGCAAAAAGGCTTTCTTT. Amino acids: CASSQDSTGGKKAFF.